The 32 T cell receptor beta chains reported below all come from one sample, sequenced in a study of blood T cell repertoires in COVID-19. The method was immunoSEQ multiplex PCR; TCRdb's version includes in-frame clones alone and lacks a portion of them. The sample has 150,000 to 200,000 clones, about four fifths seen once; the top ten hold 7% to 9%. The source material was PBMCs or T cells enriched from blood (not recorded which). The receptors were sampled from a man in his forties or fifties who had recovered from COVID-19.

On this clone itself: This sample also contains other DNA sequences that code for the same CDR3. V usage is TRBV9 and J usage is TRBJ1-4, with 9 bases identical to TRBD1. The CDR3 extends over 16 amino acids. Per the germline V gene, CDR1 is SGDLS and CDR2 is YYNGEE. Losses at the gene ends were 3 bases for V and 1 base for J; bases not matched to a gene: 4. The CDR3 is CASSAGTGRTNEKLFF. CDR3 nucleotides: TGTGCCAGCAGCGCCGGGACAGGGAGAACTAATGAAAAACTGTTTTTT.

The chain recombines TRBV7-9 with TRBJ2-5; a possible D gene is TRBD1 (5 bases). The CDR3 is 17 amino acids. In germline, CDR1 is SEHNR, CDR2 FQNEAQ (reference sequence). Trimming cost V 8 bases and J 5 bases, with 27 bases left between them. DNA for the CDR3: TGTGCCAGCTCCCTTAGGGGCAGGGCCCCTTTTGGGGAGACCCAGTACTTC. Protein: CASSLRGRAPFGETQYF.

The DNA for the CDR3 is TGCGCCAGCAGTGACTTAGGGACAGGGCCAAGGGGCTCACCCCTCCACTTT. This codes for CASSDLGTGPRGSPLHF. This chain uses TRBV10-1 with TRBJ1-6, with TRBD1 matching 9 bases. The CDR3 contains 17 residues. From germline, CDR1 is WNHNN and CDR2 SYGVQD (reference sequence). V trimming: 3 bases; J trimming: 10 bases; junction bases outside the gene matches: 13.

The gene calls are TRBV5-1 and TRBJ1-1; a weak D match, TRBD1 (6 bases). The V gene's germline CDR1 is SGHRS and CDR2 YFSETQ. The V end was cut by 9 bases, the J end by 1 base, with 16 bases between. There are 14 residues in the CDR3. Here the CDR3 DNA reads TGCGCCACCAAGTTCGAGACAGGGAACACTGAAGCTTTCTTT. Protein product: CATKFETGNTEAFF.

In DNA, the CDR3 is TGTGCCAGCAGCCAAGATTCGGCAGGTCAGGGCCTTGGCTACACCTTC. The encoded protein is CASSQDSAGQGLGYTF. V gene TRBV4-2 combines with J gene TRBJ1-2; a weak D match, TRBD1 (5 bases). The CDR3 totals 16 residues. Germline-derived CDR1 and CDR2 are LGHNA and YNFKEQ. Deletions cut 0 bases from V and 7 bases from J, with 18 bases between.

This clone occurred a few times. The chain uses TRBV6-1 and TRBJ1-5; no firm D call. The germline CDR1 and CDR2 sequences are MNHNS and SASEGT. Trimming shortened V by 3 bases and J by 5 bases, and 11 bases separated the two germline ends. This CDR3 contains 14 residues. Here the CDR3 DNA reads TGTGCCAGCAGTGAGAACAGTCCCCATCAGCCCCAGCATTTT. Its protein product is CASSENSPHQPQHF.

This clone was seen once. J is TRBJ1-1 and V is TRBV5-1, with D unclear. The CDR3 is 13 amino acids. Trimming shortened V by 3 bases and J by 2 bases, and 8 bases separated the two germline ends. CDR1 and CDR2 (germline): SGHRS, YFSETQ. The CDR3 protein is CASSSHSNTEAFF. The CDR3 DNA follows: TGCGCCAGCAGCTCTCATAGTAACACTGAAGCTTTCTTT. The full variable domain, completed using reference TRBV5-1 and TRBJ1-1, is KAGVTQTPRYLIKTRGQQVTLSCSPISGHRSVSWYQQTPGQGLQFLFEYFSETQRNKGNFPGRFSGRQFSNSRSEMNVSTLELGDSALYLCASSSHSNTEAFFGQGTRLTVV.

The chain uses TRBV11-1 and TRBJ1-1; TRBD1 is a possible D gene (6 bases). The CDR3 is 13 amino acids. Trimming pared 0 bases from V and 4 bases from J, leaving 6 bases between. The germline gives CDR1 SGHAT, CDR2 FQDESV (reference sequence). CDR3 bases: TGTGCCAGCAGCTTAGCAGGGGGCACTGAAGCTTTCTTT. Its translation: CASSLAGGTEAFF. Full variable domain (remainder filled in from reference TRBV11-1 and TRBJ1-1): EAEVAQSPRYKITEKSQAVAFWCDPISGHATLYWYRQILGQGPELLVQFQDESVVDDSQLPKDRFSAERLKGVDSTLKIQPAELGDSAMYLCASSLAGGTEAFFGQGTRLTVV.

CDR3 protein: CASSLTGFKNTEAFF. The CDR3 DNA reads as TGTGCCAGCAGCTTAACAGGGTTTAAGAACACTGAAGCTTTCTTT. The chain has TRBV7-9 and TRBJ1-1; possibly TRBD1 for D (6 bases). V shed 2 bases and J shed 1 base, with 11 bases lying between them. The CDR3 runs 15 residues. In germline, CDR1 is SEHNR, CDR2 FQNEAQ (reference sequence).

The chain is built from TRBV3-1 (or the pseudogene TRBV3-2) and TRBJ2-7; D gene ambiguous. Trimming took 1 base from V and 9 from J, leaving 10 bases between them. The CDR3 length is 12 residues. CDR1 and CDR2 (germline): LGHDT, YNNKEL (reference sequence). CDR3 loop: CASSQAKLGQYF. CDR3 sequence (DNA): TGTGCCAGCAGCCAAGCTAAACTTGGGCAGTACTTC.

The J gene is TRBJ2-5, the V gene TRBV19; 8 bases align to TRBD2. This CDR3 contains 17 residues. Germline V lookup: CDR1 LNHDA, CDR2 SQIVND (reference sequence). Trimming cost V 1 base and J 6 bases; bases outside gene matches: 13. The CDR3 loop reads CASSIGIWGLGQKTQYF. The CDR3 nucleotides are TGTGCCAGTAGTATAGGAATTTGGGGACTAGGACAAAAGACCCAGTACTTC.

The chain carries TRBV19 and TRBJ1-5, with 7 bases fitting TRBD1. With V trimmed by 3 bases and J by 2 bases, 10 bases remained unmatched. This CDR3 comprises 17 residues. Germline V gives CDR1 LNHDA, CDR2 SQIVND (reference sequence). For the CDR3, the DNA is TGTGCCAGTAGTATTTCGACTTGGACAGGCCGCAATCAGCCCCAGCATTTT. This gives the protein CASSISTWTGRNQPQHF.

The V call is TRBV6-2 or TRBV6-3, the J call TRBJ2-1; 7 positions match TRBD2. V shed 4 bases, J shed 6 bases, and the junction held 12 bases outside the gene matches. Germline CDR1 reads MNHEY; CDR2 reads SVGEGT. The CDR3 sequence is 16 residues long. The CDR3 loop is CASSSMTSSGGNEQFF. The CDR3, as DNA: TGTGCCAGCAGTTCCATGACAAGCTCGGGAGGCAATGAGCAGTTCTTC.

The rearrangement links TRBV28 to TRBJ1-2; 9 bases agree with TRBD1. CDR1 and CDR2 from the germline V gene are MDHEN and SYDVKM. CDR3 length: 16 amino acids. After removal of 5 bases from V and 3 bases from J, the junction contained 10 bases not matched to a gene. CDR3 DNA sequence: TGTGCCAGCAGTCCGGGGACAGGGAAGGGAGACTATGGCTACACCTTC. Translation gives CASSPGTGKGDYGYTF.

This chain joins TRBV10-3 and TRBJ2-3; 7 nucleotides match TRBD2. CDR3 size: 13 residues. V dropped 11 bases and J dropped 5; count of bases not matched to a gene: 10. CDR1 and CDR2 (germline): ENHRY, SYGVKD. CDR3 sequence (DNA): TGTGCCGGTGGGGCGGGGGTAGGAGATACGCAGTATTTT. As protein: CAGGAGVGDTQYF.

J is TRBJ2-1 and V is TRBV29-1; TRBD1 is a possible D gene (6 bases). Germline CDR1 is SQVTM and CDR2 is ANQGSEA. CDR3 size: 14 residues. Trimming cost V 3 bases and J 5 bases, with 14 bases left between them. The CDR3 loop is CSVDGDNLNNEQFF. Here the CDR3 DNA reads TGCAGCGTTGATGGGGACAATCTAAACAATGAGCAGTTCTTC.

In this sample, this clone turned up a few times. CDR3 in amino acids: CASSIGQGGGYTF. The DNA for the CDR3 is TGTGCCAGCAGCATTGGACAGGGCGGGGGCTACACCTTC. The rearrangement links TRBV13 to TRBJ1-2; 8 bases line up with TRBD1. The CDR3 consists of 13 residues. The J segment lost 8 bases and the V segment lost 5 bases, leaving 7 bases of the junction unmatched. CDR1 and CDR2 (germline): PRHDT, FYEKMQ (reference sequence).

The rearrangement links TRBV18 to TRBJ2-7; D ambiguous. Per the germline V gene, CDR1 is KGHSH and CDR2 is LQKENI. The CDR3 covers 12 residues. Deletions cut 0 bases from V and 6 bases from J, with 6 bases between. In nucleotides, the CDR3 is TGTGCCAGCTCACCACCATTGAGCGAGCAGTACTTC. This codes for CASSPPLSEQYF.

The rearrangement uses TRBV5-5 and TRBJ1-2; 10 positions match TRBD1. Trimming took 1 base from V and 8 from J; bases not matched to a gene: 8. CDR1 and CDR2 from the germline V gene are SGHKS and YYEKEE (reference sequence). The CDR3 runs to 15 residues. The CDR3 here is CASSLWQGDRGGYTF. CDR3 bases: TGTGCCAGCAGCTTGTGGCAGGGGGACAGGGGCGGCTACACCTTC.

The CDR3 reads CASSLGQVLSPQHF. In DNA, the CDR3 is TGTGCCAGCAGTCTCGGACAGGTCCTTTCGCCCCAGCATTTT. The J gene is TRBJ1-5, the V gene TRBV28; 7 nucleotides agree with TRBD1. The CDR3 totals 14 residues. With 5 bases clipped from V and 9 bases from J, the junction kept 10 bases outside the gene matches. The germline CDR1 and CDR2 sequences are MDHEN and SYDVKM. Together with reference TRBV28 and TRBJ1-5, the CDR3 gives the full variable domain: DVKVTQSSRYLVKRTGEKVFLECVQDMDHENMFWYRQDPGLGLRLIYFSYDVKMKEKGDIPEGYSVSREKKERFSLILESASTNQTSMYLCASSLGQVLSPQHFGDGTRLSIL.

The V call is TRBV5-1, the J call TRBJ1-6; D uncertain. The CDR3 extends over 12 amino acids. Looked up from germline, CDR1 is SGHRS and CDR2 is YFSETQ. Trimming removed 2 bases at V and 7 bases at J, with 4 bases between. CDR3 sequence: CASSFENSPLHF. The CDR3 nucleotides read TGCGCCAGCAGCTTCGAGAATTCACCCCTCCACTTT.

The chain uses TRBV6-5 and TRBJ2-3; 7 nucleotides line up with TRBD2. J lost 1 base, V lost 8 bases, and 6 bases had no gene match. This CDR3 is 14 amino acids long. The germline V gene encodes CDR1 MNHEY and CDR2 SVGAGI. CDR3 amino acids: CASFRAGGTDTQYF. The CDR3 DNA follows: TGTGCCAGCTTCCGGGCGGGGGGCACAGATACGCAGTATTTT.

The rearrangement links TRBV3-1 (or the pseudogene TRBV3-2) to TRBJ1-1, with 7 bases matching TRBD1. This CDR3 has 16 amino acids. Germline V lookup: CDR1 LGHDT, CDR2 YNNKEL (reference sequence). V trimming: 2 bases; J trimming: 0 bases; junction bases outside the gene matches: 6. CDR3 sequence reads: CASSQNPGTVNTEAFF. For the CDR3, the DNA is TGTGCCAGCAGCCAAAACCCCGGGACAGTGAACACTGAAGCTTTCTTT.

The J gene is TRBJ1-2, the V gene TRBV30; maybe TRBD1 (5 bases). The CDR3 runs 11 residues. Germline values: CDR1 GTSNPN, CDR2 SVGIG (reference sequence). The germline V and J ends were trimmed by 3 bases and 7 bases, with 9 bases remaining between them. CDR3 sequence reads: CAWRGVPGYTF. Here the CDR3 DNA reads TGTGCCTGGAGAGGGGTCCCTGGCTACACCTTC.

This chain uses TRBV19 with TRBJ2-2, with 10 nucleotides matching TRBD2. Germline loops: CDR1 LNHDA, CDR2 SQIVND (reference sequence). V gave up 6 bases and J gave up 8 bases; unmatched junction bases: 9. This CDR3 has 15 residues. The CDR3 DNA reads as TGTGCCAGTAGGAGGACTAGCGGAGGCGGGGGGGAGCTGTTTTTT. Translated: CASRRTSGGGGELFF.

This chain joins TRBV2 and TRBJ2-1, with TRBD2 as a possible D gene (6 bases). The CDR3 consists of 13 residues. Germline CDR1 SNHLY, CDR2 FYNNEI. Trimming stripped 2 bases from V and 8 bases from J, with 10 bases between. The CDR3 nucleotides read TGTGCCAGCAGTGAAATGGGGACTTATGAGCAGTTCTTC. As protein: CASSEMGTYEQFF.

This clone is a singleton in its sample. This sequence joins TRBV5-8 and TRBJ1-1, with 10 positions matching TRBD1. The CDR3 length is 14 residues. CDR1 is SGHTS and CDR2 is YDEGEE in the germline V gene. J lost 5 bases, V lost 4 bases, and 5 bases had no gene match. The CDR3 loop is CASSRGQGGTEAFF. CDR3 nucleotide sequence: TGTGCCAGCAGCCGTGGACAGGGGGGGACTGAAGCTTTCTTT.

The chain is built from TRBV7-8 and TRBJ1-2; D is unresolved. The ends were cut back, 6 bases at V and 6 bases at J, with 17 bases in the middle. CDR3 length equals 14 residues. Germline CDR1 reads SGHVS; CDR2 reads FQNEAQ. CDR3 in amino acids: CASSWVPGSDGYTF. CDR3 coding DNA: TGTGCCAGCAGTTGGGTCCCGGGGAGCGATGGCTACACCTTC. The full variable domain, its missing parts supplied by reference TRBV7-8 and TRBJ1-2, is GAGVSQSPRYKVAKRGQDVALRCDPISGHVSLFWYQQALGQGPEFLTYFQNEAQLDKSGLPSDRFFAERPEGSVSTLKIQRTQQEDSAVYLCASSWVPGSDGYTFGSGTRLTVV.

J is TRBJ1-6 and V is TRBV27; D perhaps matches TRBD1 (6 bases). V gave up 4 bases and J gave up 9 bases, with 19 bases separating them. The CDR3 sequence is 16 residues long. Germline-derived CDR1 and CDR2 are MNHEY and SMNVEV (reference sequence). The CDR3 sequence is CASSSPKGVGISPLHF. The CDR3 coding sequence is TGTGCCAGCAGTTCCCCGAAGGGGGTAGGTATTTCACCCCTCCACTTT.

The CDR3 coding sequence is TGTGCCATCTCATGGTCGGGACAGCTTAAGATTTGCATTTTTAGCAATCAGCCCCAGCATTTT. Residues: CAISWSGQLKICIFSNQPQHF. This chain uses TRBV10-3 with TRBJ1-5; TRBD1 matches at 7 bases. CDR3 length equals 21 residues. V gave up 8 bases and J gave up 0 bases; unmatched junction bases: 25. CDR1 ENHRY and CDR2 SYGVKD come from the germline V gene.

This chain links TRBV4-3 with TRBJ1-4, with TRBD1 identical over 8 bases. The CDR3 runs 16 residues. In germline, CDR1 is LGHNA, CDR2 YSLEER. V lost 0 bases, J lost 6 bases, and 6 bases stayed unmatched. CDR3 sequence: CASSQDPETGDEKLFF. The CDR3 region has the DNA TGCGCCAGCAGCCAAGATCCCGAGACAGGGGATGAAAAACTGTTTTTT.

V and J are TRBV24-1 and TRBJ2-1; D is unresolved. The V end lost 5 bases, the J end lost 6 bases, and 13 bases lay between the germline ends. The CDR3 contains 14 residues. CDR1 is KGHDR, CDR2 SFDVKD, per germline. CDR3 amino acids: CATSADAPFNEQFF. In DNA form, the CDR3 reads TGTGCCACCAGTGCAGATGCACCATTCAATGAGCAGTTCTTC.